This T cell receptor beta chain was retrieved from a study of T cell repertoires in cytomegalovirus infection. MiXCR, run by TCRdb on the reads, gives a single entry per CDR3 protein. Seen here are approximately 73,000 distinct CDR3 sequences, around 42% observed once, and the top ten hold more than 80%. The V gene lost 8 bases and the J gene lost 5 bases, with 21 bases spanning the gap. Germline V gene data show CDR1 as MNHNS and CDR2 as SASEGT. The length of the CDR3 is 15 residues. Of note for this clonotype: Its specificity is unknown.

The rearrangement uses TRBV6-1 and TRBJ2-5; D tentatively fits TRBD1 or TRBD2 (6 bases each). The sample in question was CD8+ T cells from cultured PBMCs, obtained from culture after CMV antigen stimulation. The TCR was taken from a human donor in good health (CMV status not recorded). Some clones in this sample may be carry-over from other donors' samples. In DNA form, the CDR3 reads TGTGCCAGCGTCGGCCGACCTGGGGGGCGGGAGACCCAGTACTTC. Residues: CASVGRPGGRETQYF.